This paragraph reports one T cell receptor beta chain. This entry belongs to a study of blood T cell repertoires in COVID-19. Across the study: Specimens from acute and convalescent COVID-19 originated in the United States, Italy and Spain. The analysed material was cDNA or gDNA that came from T cells, B-cell-depleted T cells, or PBMCs.

CDR1 SGHKS and CDR2 YYEKEE come from the germline V gene (reference sequence). This CDR3 has 16 amino acids. Trimming removed 4 bases from V and 7 bases from J; junction bases left unmatched: 11. Here immunoSEQ multiplex PCR was the method, and the copy in TCRdb shows in-frame clones only, minus some. The profile covers 310,000 or so clones, with more than 75% appearing a single time and 3% to 4% taken by the ten largest. Sequenced material: peripheral blood. The genes are TRBV5-5 and TRBJ2-2; 9 nucleotides agree with TRBD1. The clonotype comes from a woman in her 50s with active or convalescent COVID-19. CDR3 region: CASSAPGTGWGGELFF. The DNA of the CDR3 is TGTGCCAGCAGCGCCCCCGGGACAGGGTGGGGCGGGGAGCTGTTTTTT. The full variable domain, with the rest looked up from reference TRBV5-5 and TRBJ2-2, is DAGVTQSPTHLIKTRGQQVTLRCSPISGHKSVSWYQQVLGQGPQFIFQYYEKEERGRGNFPDRFSARQFPNYSSELNVNALLLGDSALYLCASSAPGTGWGGELFFGEGSRLTVL.